The rows below give T cell receptor beta chains drawn from one sample of a study of T cells in Graves' hyperthyroidism and ophthalmopathy. TCRdb independently ran MiXCR on the multiplex PCR reads; one entry per CDR3 protein. The sample yields around 600,000 distinct CDR3 sequences, 14% seen once. Sequenced material: blood. The receptors derive from a woman between 50 and 59 years old with Graves' ophthalmopathy. The conserved cysteine and the conserved F or W are not part of the CDR3 here. The D gene is left open where the match is weak. Clone sizes are given selectively: once, few, many, or a class where the clone is expanded.

>many|-|TRBJ2-1|9|TRBV7-2
ASSLADEQF
>few|TRBD1|TRBJ2-2|15|TRBV6-2/TRBV6-3
ASSYSLKGAHPGELF
>-|TRBD2|TRBJ2-1|12|TRBV27
ASSLNGRAAEQF
>few|TRBD2|TRBJ2-7|12|TRBV28
ASTPGTRENEQY
>many|TRBD2|TRBJ2-7|14|TRBV18
ASSPLTSGSSYEQY
>-|-|TRBJ1-6|10|TRBV28
ASSLRTSPLH
>many|TRBD2|TRBJ2-2|15|TRBV19
ASSIVSGRANTGELF
>few|TRBD2|TRBJ2-5|15|TRBV24-1
ATSDSEAGGYQETQY
>many|TRBD1|TRBJ2-1|14|TRBV5-5
ASSSLDRGYDNEQF
>-|-|TRBJ1-4|12|TRBV28
ASSSPTTNEKLF
>many|-|TRBJ2-5|13|TRBV28
ASSSDTEFQETQY
>many|TRBD2|TRBJ2-2|13|TRBV5-8
ASSLYGRGTGELF
>many|-|TRBJ2-7|13|TRBV5-1
ASSLAGGAAYEQY
>many|-|TRBJ2-7|11|TRBV20-1
SAGGAPSYEQY
>-|TRBD2|TRBJ2-1|13|TRBV29-1
SVEDPGLAGGPGF
>-|-|TRBJ1-2|11|TRBV29-1
SVGNPLTGGYT
>many|-|TRBJ2-7|13|TRBV28
ASSFPVTSSYEQY
>-|-|TRBJ2-1|13|TRBV19
ASSIGGALYNEQF
>-|-|TRBJ2-3|11|TRBV2
ASSVWSTDTQY
>many|TRBD2|TRBJ2-7|13|TRBV7-9
ASSSTSGTFYEQY
>many|-|TRBJ2-7|12|TRBV20-1
SAQEDGRGYEQY
>many|-|TRBJ1-1|9|TRBV12-3/TRBV12-4
ASFRVPEAF
>-|TRBD1|TRBJ2-7|10|TRBV28
ATRTGPYEQY
>few|-|TRBJ2-5|12|TRBV7-9
ASSPGHRRETQY
>-|TRBD1|TRBJ1-6|15|TRBV6-4
ASSDPGTGGAISPLH
>few|TRBD2|TRBJ2-3|14|TRBV5-6
ASSPGLAGVLDTQY
>many|-|TRBJ1-1|11|TRBV11-2
ASSLLSVTEAF
>many|-|TRBJ1-1|11|TRBV6-2/TRBV6-3
ASSYGEMTEAF
>many|-|TRBJ2-5|14|TRBV28
ASISPFQGPQETQY
>-|TRBD1|TRBJ2-7|13|TRBV28
ASRPDRGQFYEQY
>-|-|-|11|TRBV7-3
ASSLGRGYEQF
>many|-|TRBJ2-2|11|TRBV30
AWSAGSGGELF
>many|-|TRBJ1-2|12|TRBV12-5
ASGLVRGGYGYT